What follows are 31 T cell receptor beta chains derived from one specimen sequenced in a study of human T cells and chemical hapten exposure. The sample's time point: healthy volunteer bleed at 2 weeks. RNA extraction used unfractionated whole blood as the source of total RNA. TCRdb re-called the RACE reads through MiXCR, storing one row per CDR3 protein. Among about 50,000 distinct CDR3 sequences listed, 3.5% to 4.5% were seen once. What was sequenced was whole blood. The source of these receptors is a female donor in good health. Some clones in this sample may be carry-over from other donors' samples.

The chain employs TRBV19 and TRBJ2-2, with D hard to call. The CDR3 spans 12 residues. V was cut by 2 bases and J by 7 bases, with 5 bases left in between. CDR1 is LNHDA and CDR2 is SQIVND in the germline V gene (reference sequence). The CDR3 DNA reads TGTGCCAGTAGTATAACTCTCGGGGAGCTGTTTTTT. It specifies CASSITLGELFF.

Ten or more counts support this clonotype. The V and J genes are TRBV7-3 and TRBJ2-1, with TRBD1 identical over 9 bases. Germline V gene sequence: CDR1 SGHTA, CDR2 FQGTGA. The CDR3 spans 17 residues. With V trimmed by 2 bases and J by 7 bases, 12 bases remained unmatched. In DNA form, the CDR3 reads TGTGCCAGCAGCTTAGATTGGGGGACAGGGCTACCAAATGAGCAGTTCTTC. Its translation is CASSLDWGTGLPNEQFF. Complete variable domain (other parts from reference TRBV7-3 and TRBJ2-1): GAGVSQTPSNKVTEKGKYVELRCDPISGHTALYWYRQSLGQGPEFLIYFQGTGAADDSGLPNDRFFAVRPEGSVSTLKIQRTERGDSAVYLCASSLDWGTGLPNEQFFGPGTRLTVL.

In the case of this clonotype: This clone may be a read error of a much larger clone one base away. Without the conserved terminal phenylalanine or tryptophan, this CDR3 likely stems from a read error. V usage is TRBV11-2 and J usage is TRBJ2-1, with no clear D. The CDR3 length is 15 residues. Germline CDR1 reads SGHAT; CDR2 reads FQNNGV. V was cut by 1 base and J by 6 bases, with 13 bases left in between. The DNA of the CDR3 is TGTGCCAGCAGCTTAGTCAGTAGGAGTGGCAATGAGCAGTTCTCC. This encodes CASSLVSRSGNEQFS.

This clonotype was counted many times. V gene TRBV24-1 combines with J gene TRBJ2-3, with 9 bases identical to TRBD2. Germline assignment: CDR1 KGHDR and CDR2 SFDVKD. The ends lost 2 bases at V and 4 bases at J; junction bases unmatched: 6. This CDR3 has 16 residues. CDR3 sequence (DNA): TGTGCCACCAGTGATTCCGCTCTAGCGGGGCCAGATACGCAGTATTTT. It specifies CATSDSALAGPDTQYF.

The CDR3 protein is CVTRMGAGAEAFF. As DNA, the CDR3 is TGTGTCACGAGAATGGGGGCAGGGGCTGAAGCTTTCTTT. The chain links TRBV27 to TRBJ1-1, with D perhaps matching TRBD1 (6 bases). The CDR3 sequence is 13 residues long. The V gene's germline CDR1 is MNHEY and CDR2 SMNVEV (reference sequence).

This clonotype was picked up many times. The chain couples TRBV4-3 to TRBJ2-3; the match to TRBD1 covers 11 bases. Germline V gene lookup returns CDR1 LGHNA and CDR2 YSLEER. The V and J ends lost 0 bases and 6 bases, in that order; junction bases with no gene match: 2. CDR3 length: 15 residues. CDR3 protein: CASSQDWTGGDTQYF. DNA for the CDR3: TGCGCCAGCAGCCAAGATTGGACAGGGGGCGATACGCAGTATTTT.

This clonotype was detected ten times or more. V is TRBV28 and J is TRBJ2-7, with D perhaps matching TRBD1 (6 bases). Deletions cut 6 bases from V and 4 bases from J, with 13 bases between. The germline V gene encodes CDR1 MDHEN and CDR2 SYDVKM. CDR3 length: 13 residues. The CDR3 spells CASRGGQLYEQYF. CDR3 sequence (DNA): TGTGCCAGCAGGGGCGGACAGCTATACGAGCAGTACTTC.

This clonotype was observed many times. The genes are TRBV7-9 and TRBJ2-7; 10 bases fit TRBD2. Germline CDR1 reads SEHNR; CDR2 reads FQNEAQ (reference sequence). Trimming cost V 5 bases and J 4 bases; bases outside gene matches: 5. The CDR3 is 14 amino acids. The CDR3 reads CASSPGTSVYEQYF. The CDR3 DNA is TGTGCCAGCAGCCCAGGGACTAGCGTTTACGAGCAGTACTTC. The full variable domain, its missing parts supplied by reference TRBV7-9 and TRBJ2-7, is DTGVSQNPRHKITKRGQNVTFRCDPISEHNRLYWYRQTLGQGPEFLTYFQNEAQLEKSRLLSDRFSAERPKGSFSTLEIQRTEQGDSAMYLCASSPGTSVYEQYFGPGTRLTVT.

This clonotype was seen ten or more times. The CDR3 is CASSQVFGTGPYSGNTIYF. DNA of the CDR3: TGTGCCAGCAGCCAAGTCTTTGGGACCGGCCCGTATTCTGGAAACACCATATATTTT. The chain combines TRBV3-1 with TRBJ1-3; possibly TRBD1 for D (5 bases). Germline CDR1 and CDR2: LGHDT and YNNKEL (reference sequence). This CDR3 region has 19 residues. V lost 1 base and J lost 1, with 20 bases in between.

This clonotype occurred many times. This chain links TRBV7-3 with TRBJ1-1; unclear D gene. Trimming removed 4 bases from V and 5 bases from J, with 11 bases in between. This CDR3 has 13 residues. Germline CDR1 is SGHTA and CDR2 is FQGTGA. CDR3 sequence: CASSSRISTEAFF. The DNA for the CDR3 is TGTGCCAGCAGCTCAAGGATTTCGACTGAAGCTTTCTTT.

This clonotype was seen repeatedly, ten times or more. The genes are TRBV5-1 and TRBJ1-6, with D perhaps TRBD1 (5 bases). Germline assignment: CDR1 SGHRS and CDR2 YFSETQ. V was shortened by 0 bases and J by 0 bases, with 10 bases between the two germline ends. The CDR3 is 17 residues long. The CDR3 region is CASSLGQIASYNSPLHF. DNA of the CDR3: TGCGCCAGCAGCTTGGGACAGATCGCCTCCTATAATTCACCCCTCCACTTT. The variable domain in full, with the rest retrieved from reference TRBV5-1 and TRBJ1-6, is KAGVTQTPRYLIKTRGQQVTLSCSPISGHRSVSWYQQTPGQGLQFLFEYFSETQRNKGNFPGRFSGRQFSNSRSEMNVSTLELGDSALYLCASSLGQIASYNSPLHFGNGTRLTVT.

The V call is TRBV14, the J call TRBJ2-1, with D hard to call. Trimming removed 2 bases from V and 0 bases from J, with 5 bases in between. Per the germline V gene, CDR1 is SGHDN and CDR2 is FVKESK. The CDR3 is made up of 14 amino acids. CDR3 loop: CASSQSSSYNEQFF. In DNA, the CDR3 is TGTGCCAGCAGCCAATCAAGCTCCTACAATGAGCAGTTCTTC.

This clonotype occurred many times. The chain is built from TRBV5-1 and TRBJ2-3, with TRBD1 matching 11 bases. From germline, CDR1 is SGHRS and CDR2 YFSETQ. Trimming cost V 1 base and J 6 bases; bases outside gene matches: 10. The CDR3 consists of 17 residues. CDR3 sequence (DNA): TGCGCCAGCAGCTTGCTCTTCCGGACAGGGGGCAGGGATACGCAGTATTTT. Residues: CASSLLFRTGGRDTQYF. Looking up the rest from reference TRBV5-1 and TRBJ2-3 gives the full variable domain: KAGVTQTPRYLIKTRGQQVTLSCSPISGHRSVSWYQQTPGQGLQFLFEYFSETQRNKGNFPGRFSGRQFSNSRSEMNVSTLELGDSALYLCASSLLFRTGGRDTQYFGPGTRLTVL.

This clonotype has a handful of counts. The CDR3 region has the DNA TGTGCCAGCAGCTTAGGCCGTCAGGGCACAGATACGCAGTATTTT. Encoded protein: CASSLGRQGTDTQYF. V and J are TRBV13 and TRBJ2-3, with unresolved D. V lost 0 bases and J lost 1, with 8 bases in between. This CDR3 contains 15 residues. Germline V lookup: CDR1 PRHDT, CDR2 FYEKMQ (reference sequence).

This clonotype was counted only a few times. The V gene is TRBV3-1, the J gene TRBJ2-7, with 14 positions matching TRBD2. Germline V lookup: CDR1 LGHDT, CDR2 YNNKEL (reference sequence). The length of the CDR3 is 16 residues. The V gene end was trimmed by 4 bases and the J gene end by 2 bases; junction bases not matched to a gene: 4. DNA for the CDR3: TGTGCCAGCAGCCTACCGGGACTAGCGGGGGCCTACGAGCAGTACTTC. Translated: CASSLPGLAGAYEQYF.

The table lists this clonotype with many counts. This chain joins TRBV5-1 and TRBJ2-3; TRBD1 aligns across 11 bases. The CDR3 runs to 17 residues. Germline CDR1 reads SGHRS; CDR2 reads YFSETQ. With 4 bases clipped from V and 5 bases from J, the junction kept 12 bases outside the gene matches. Here the CDR3 DNA reads TGCGCCAGCAGCCTAAACATCGGACAGGGGGCCGGAGATACGCAGTATTTT. This translates into CASSLNIGQGAGDTQYF.

Many counts were recorded for this clonotype. V is TRBV2 and J is TRBJ1-1, with D possibly matching TRBD1 (6 bases). Germline V lookup: CDR1 SNHLY, CDR2 FYNNEI. Trimming removed 6 bases at V and 5 bases at J, with 16 bases between. This CDR3 contains 14 residues. The CDR3 is CASRLQGPVTEAFF. The CDR3 region has the DNA TGTGCCAGCAGGTTACAGGGCCCGGTGACTGAAGCTTTCTTT.

This clonotype was counted between two and nine times. The chain uses TRBV14 and TRBJ2-7, with unresolved D. The CDR3 has 15 residues. The V end was cut by 4 bases, the J end by 3 bases, with 16 bases between. The germline CDR1 and CDR2 sequences are SGHDN and FVKESK. CDR3 DNA sequence: TGTGCCAGCAGCCCATGGGAAGTGTCCGGCTACGAGCAGTACTTC. Its protein product is CASSPWEVSGYEQYF. Combining the CDR3 with reference TRBV14 and TRBJ2-7 gives the whole variable domain EAGVTQFPSHSVIEKGQTVTLRCDPISGHDNLYWYRRVMGKEIKFLLHFVKESKQDESGMPNNRFLAERTGGTYSTLKVQPAELEDSGVYFCASSPWEVSGYEQYFGPGTRLTVT.

This clonotype appeared many times. The rearrangement joins TRBV27 to TRBJ1-6; D gene unclear. V was clipped by 6 bases and J by 10 bases, with 16 bases between them. Germline loops: CDR1 MNHEY, CDR2 SMNVEV (reference sequence). The CDR3 spans 14 residues. The CDR3 here is CASSAPQPPSPLHF. As DNA, the CDR3 is TGTGCCAGCAGCGCTCCCCAACCCCCCTCACCCCTCCACTTT.

This clonotype was found many times. V gene TRBV5-5 combines with J gene TRBJ2-3; D possibly corresponds to TRBD2 (6 bases). The CDR3 is 14 residues long. V dropped 1 base and J dropped 6 bases, with 12 bases sitting between them. From germline, CDR1 is SGHKS and CDR2 YYEKEE (reference sequence). CDR3 bases: TGTGCCAGCAGCTTGTTTCCAAGCGGGGATACGCAGTATTTT. Its translation is CASSLFPSGDTQYF.

This clonotype has at least ten counts. The V gene is TRBV5-1, the J gene TRBJ2-3; 8 bases are shared with TRBD1. CDR3 length: 18 residues. CDR1 SGHRS and CDR2 YFSETQ come from the germline V gene. Trimming at V came to 1 base and at J to 2 bases, leaving 12 bases not matched to a gene. The CDR3 spells CASSLLGDRRRNTDTQYF. CDR3 nucleotide sequence: TGCGCCAGCAGCTTGTTAGGGGACAGGCGAAGAAACACAGATACGCAGTATTTT.

This clonotype came up many times. J is TRBJ2-6 and V is TRBV5-5, with D hard to call. The germline gives CDR1 SGHKS, CDR2 YYEKEE (reference sequence). Trimming removed 4 bases at V and 4 bases at J, with 12 bases between. The CDR3 runs to 15 residues. The CDR3 nucleotides read TGTGCCAGCAGCCCTAGGTTAGCAGGGGCCAACGTCCTGACTTTC. This encodes CASSPRLAGANVLTF.

This clonotype was counted ten times or more. The gene calls are TRBV9 and TRBJ2-3, with D possibly being TRBD1 or TRBD2 (6 bases each). Trimming took off 2 bases at V and 1 base at J, with 11 bases between the two ends. The germline V gene has CDR1 SGDLS and CDR2 YYNGEE. The CDR3 sequence is 15 residues long. The CDR3 coding sequence is TGTGCCAGCAGCGTGTTAAGGGGGGGCACAGATACGCAGTATTTT. Amino acids: CASSVLRGGTDTQYF.

This clonotype was seen repeatedly, ten times or more. This chain connects TRBV6-1 to TRBJ2-1; D not resolved. This CDR3 spans 13 amino acids. CDR1 and CDR2 from the germline V gene are MNHNS and SASEGT. Trimming pared 4 bases from V and 7 bases from J, leaving 11 bases between. CDR3 bases: TGTGCCAGCAGTGTTAACGGCTGGAATGAGCAGTTCTTC. This encodes CASSVNGWNEQFF.

At least ten counts were recorded for this clonotype. This chain connects TRBV20-1 to TRBJ2-7; the D is unclear. Trimming shortened V by 5 bases and J by 5 bases, and 13 bases separated the two germline ends. The CDR3 length is 12 residues. The V gene's germline CDR1 is DFQATT and CDR2 SNEGSKA (reference sequence). The CDR3 region has the DNA TGCAGTGCTCCGAAGGAAGGAAACGAGCAGTACTTC. Protein sequence: CSAPKEGNEQYF.

In this sample, this clonotype turned up many times. V gene TRBV29-1 combines with J gene TRBJ1-5, with a possible D match to TRBD1 (5 bases). Germline CDR1 is SQVTM and CDR2 is ANQGSEA. This CDR3 is 12 amino acids long. Here the CDR3 DNA reads TGCAGTGGTGACAGCCTTAATCAGCCCCAGCATTTT. Encoded protein: CSGDSLNQPQHF.

The sample holds many counts of this clonotype. The chain carries TRBV21-1 and TRBJ2-5. TRBV21-1 is classified as a pseudogene. This CDR3 has 11 amino acids. CDR3 protein: CASPISGTQYF. The CDR3 DNA is TGTGCCAGCCCAATATCGGGGACCCAGTACTTC.

This clonotype was detected ten times or more. This chain connects TRBV28 to TRBJ1-5; D gene ambiguous. This CDR3 region has 14 residues. Deletions cut 5 bases from V and 3 bases from J, with 11 bases between. Germline loops: CDR1 MDHEN, CDR2 SYDVKM. CDR3 region: CASSPQALNQPQHF. CDR3 sequence (DNA): TGTGCCAGCAGTCCCCAGGCACTCAATCAGCCCCAGCATTTT.

This chain connects TRBV19 to TRBJ1-1, with D tentatively TRBD1 (5 bases). This CDR3 region has 12 residues. The V gene lost 9 bases and the J gene lost 6 bases, with 14 bases spanning the gap. CDR1 is LNHDA and CDR2 is SQIVND in the germline V gene (reference sequence). The CDR3 DNA is TGTGCCAGCCGACAGAGCGGCGCTGAAGCTTTCTTT. Amino acids: CASRQSGAEAFF.

This clonotype was seen more than once but under ten times. This sequence joins TRBV5-1 and TRBJ2-2, with 15 bases matching TRBD2. CDR3 size: 18 residues. CDR1 is SGHRS, CDR2 YFSETQ, per germline. Trimming took 7 bases from V and 5 from J; bases not matched to a gene: 12. The CDR3 loop reads CASSTGLAGGQRTGELFF. For the CDR3, the DNA is TGCGCCAGCTCCACTGGACTAGCGGGGGGGCAGCGGACCGGGGAGCTGTTTTTT.

The CDR3 coding sequence is TGTGCCAGCAGCCCGACAAGGGACGAGACCCAGTACTTC. Translated: CASSPTRDETQYF. The chain couples TRBV13 to TRBJ2-5; D might be TRBD1 or TRBD2, each matching 5 bases. The V gene lost 5 bases and the J gene lost 5 bases, with 12 bases spanning the gap. Germline CDR1 is PRHDT and CDR2 is FYEKMQ (reference sequence). The CDR3 has 13 amino acids.